Following are 30 T cell receptor beta chains from one sample sequenced in a study of cytomegalovirus exposure and HLA in healthy donors. With 60 Vbeta and 13 Jbeta primers, the PCR was carried out. Only in-frame clones appear in the TCRdb table, and some are missing; sequencing was by immunoSEQ multiplex PCR. In the table there are 150,000 to 200,000 clones, approximately 82% of which are singletons. Sequencing input: PBMCs. The receptors were gathered from a woman between 18 and 29 years old in good health and CMV-seropositive.

V usage is TRBV6-4 and J usage is TRBJ2-1; D not certain. V was trimmed by 5 bases and J by 4 bases, leaving 12 bases between them. The CDR3 contains 14 residues. The germline V gene has CDR1 MRHNA and CDR2 SNTAGT. This CDR3 reads CASSPGDSYNEQFF. In DNA, the CDR3 is TGTGCCAGCAGTCCCGGAGACTCATACAATGAGCAGTTCTTC.

DNA of the CDR3: TGCGCCAGCAGTGAGCGGGCGGGGGTCCGCAATGAGCAGTTCTTC. It is translated as CASSERAGVRNEQFF. The rearrangement joins TRBV10-1 to TRBJ2-1; TRBD2 aligns across 7 bases. V gave up 2 bases and J gave up 6 bases; unmatched junction bases: 7. CDR3 length: 15 amino acids. The germline CDR1 and CDR2 sequences are WNHNN and SYGVQD (reference sequence).

V gene TRBV21-1 combines with J gene TRBJ1-5; no check of the table's D call, TRBD1, against the DNA was made. TRBV21-1 has pseudogene status. The CDR3 is 14 amino acids. CDR3 in amino acids: CASSMGQGYQPQHF. The CDR3 coding sequence is TGTGCCAGCAGCATGGGACAGGGGTATCAGCCCCAGCATTTT.

Concerning this clone itself: Other DNA sequences of this sample code for an identical CDR3. V usage is TRBV19 and J usage is TRBJ2-1, with D possibly TRBD1 on 6 matching bases. The CDR3 sequence is 13 residues long. The V gene lost 6 bases and the J gene lost 7 bases, with 13 bases spanning the gap. Germline-derived CDR1 and CDR2 are LNHDA and SQIVND (reference sequence). Written as DNA, the CDR3 is TGTGCCAGTAGGGACAGACTCTATAATGAGCAGTTCTTC. This sequence encodes CASRDRLYNEQFF.

Concerning this clone itself: Other DNA sequences in the same sample also yield this CDR3. The chain links TRBV6-4 to TRBJ2-3, with TRBD1 matching over 12 bases. Germline V gene lookup returns CDR1 MRHNA and CDR2 SNTAGT. Unmatched junction bases numbered 2, after V lost 3 bases and J lost 4 bases. CDR3 size: 15 residues. This CDR3 reads CASSDGTGGADTQYF. CDR3 coding DNA: TGTGCCAGCAGTGATGGGACAGGGGGCGCAGATACGCAGTATTTT.

The chain is built from TRBV27 and TRBJ1-2; TRBD1 matches 9 bases. The CDR3 extends over 15 amino acids. The V gene's germline CDR1 is MNHEY and CDR2 SMNVEV (reference sequence). The ends lost 5 bases at V and 4 bases at J; junction bases unmatched: 8. The CDR3: CASSIPGQGLYGYTF. The DNA of the CDR3 is TGTGCCAGCAGTATCCCGGGACAGGGTCTCTATGGCTACACCTTC.

The gene calls are TRBV14 and TRBJ2-2, with 9 bases fitting TRBD1. Germline trimming cut 5 bases from V and 6 bases from J; bases unmatched to any gene: 4. The CDR3 is 14 residues long. The germline V gene encodes CDR1 SGHDN and CDR2 FVKESK. For the CDR3, the DNA is TGTGCCAGCAGCGCCCGACAGGGGGCCGGGGAGCTGTTTTTT. Protein: CASSARQGAGELFF.

The rearrangement links TRBV6-5 to TRBJ1-1; possible D gene TRBD1, 5 bases. The CDR3 consists of 11 residues. V lost 6 bases, J lost 8 bases, and 10 bases lay in between. Germline V gives CDR1 MNHEY, CDR2 SVGAGI. This chain's CDR3 is CASREGREAFF. The CDR3 DNA follows: TGTGCCAGCAGGGAGGGACGCGAAGCTTTCTTT.

This clone came up a few times. The gene calls are TRBV30 and TRBJ1-1; 9 bases fit TRBD1. V was pared by 5 bases and J by 4 bases, with 2 bases of the junction left unmatched. This CDR3 comprises 12 residues. Germline V gene lookup returns CDR1 GTSNPN and CDR2 SVGIG (reference sequence). CDR3 residues: CAWDRGGTEAFF. The CDR3 coding sequence is TGTGCCTGGGACAGGGGGGGCACTGAAGCTTTCTTT.

The V and J genes are TRBV7-2 and TRBJ2-3; 9 bases match TRBD1. CDR1 SGHTA and CDR2 FQGNSA come from the germline V gene. The CDR3 is 16 amino acids. The trim removed 5 bases at V and 11 bases at J, leaving 17 bases unmatched. The CDR3 DNA is TGTGCCAGCAGCCCAGGGACAGGGAGTTGGTGGGGGGGGCAGTATTTT. Residues: CASSPGTGSWWGGQYF.

The J gene is TRBJ2-3, the V gene TRBV9, with TRBD1 as a possible D gene (5 bases). This CDR3 comprises 14 residues. Per germline, CDR1 SGDLS and CDR2 YYNGEE. Between the trimmed V and J ends, which lost 3 bases and 5 bases, there was a span of 13 bases. CDR3 sequence: CASSALGRGDTQYF. The CDR3 region has the DNA TGTGCCAGCAGCGCTCTGGGGCGAGGAGATACGCAGTATTTT. Using reference TRBV9 and TRBJ2-3 for the parts outside the CDR3, the full variable domain is DSGVTQTPKHLITATGQRVTLRCSPRSGDLSVYWYQQSLDQGLQFLIQYYNGEERAKGNILERFSAQQFPDLHSELNLSSLELGDSALYFCASSALGRGDTQYFGPGTRLTVL.

This clone was seen a handful of times. The DNA of the CDR3 is TGTGCCAGCAGTGTTAGTAGCGGGGGCCTTGATGAGCAGTTCTTC. Its protein is CASSVSSGGLDEQFF. V is TRBV6-4 and J is TRBJ2-1, with 9 nucleotides matching TRBD2. The CDR3 loop spans 15 amino acids. The trim removed 4 bases at V and 8 bases at J, leaving 9 bases unmatched. Germline CDR1 and CDR2: MRHNA and SNTAGT.

V gene TRBV2 combines with J gene TRBJ1-2, with D perhaps matching TRBD1 (5 bases). With 7 bases removed from V and 4 bases from J, the gap between germline ends came to 13 bases. CDR1 SNHLY and CDR2 FYNNEI come from the germline V gene. The CDR3 is 13 residues long. The CDR3: CASTLRGVYGYTF. In DNA, the CDR3 is TGTGCCAGCACTTTGCGGGGGGTCTATGGCTACACCTTC.

This sequence joins TRBV19 and TRBJ2-7; 8 bases are shared with TRBD1. V dropped 6 bases and J dropped 5; count of bases not matched to a gene: 9. The germline CDR1 and CDR2 sequences are LNHDA and SQIVND (reference sequence). This CDR3 spans 14 amino acids. Here the CDR3 DNA reads TGTGCCAGTAGGGTCCGGACAGGGTATCACGAGCAGTACTTC. Translating gives CASRVRTGYHEQYF. The variable domain in full, with the rest retrieved from reference TRBV19 and TRBJ2-7, is DGGITQSPKYLFRKEGQNVTLSCEQNLNHDAMYWYRQDPGQGLRLIYYSQIVNDFQKGDIAEGYSVSREKKESFPLTVTSAQKNPTAFYLCASRVRTGYHEQYFGPGTRLTVT.

The gene calls are TRBV27 and TRBJ1-1; 7 bases map to TRBD1. Germline V lookup: CDR1 MNHEY, CDR2 SMNVEV (reference sequence). V was clipped by 6 bases and J by 4 bases; unmatched bases: 8. This CDR3 contains 14 residues. DNA of the CDR3: TGTGCCAGCAGCCTAGGGGGCGTTGTCACTGAAGCTTTCTTT. As protein: CASSLGGVVTEAFF.

This rearrangement joins TRBV4-2 to TRBJ2-5; weak D call: TRBD2 (6 bases). CDR1 and CDR2 from the germline V gene are LGHNA and YNFKEQ. V was trimmed by 0 bases and J by 2 bases, leaving 34 bases between them. This CDR3 has 23 residues. The CDR3 coding sequence is TGTGCCAGCAGCCAAGATTGGTCCCGGCCCCCCGTGGAGGGCGATCTAACTCAAGAGACCCAGTACTTC. Translated, it gives CASSQDWSRPPVEGDLTQETQYF.

This chain uses TRBV5-4 with TRBJ2-5; 12 nucleotides agree with TRBD2. CDR3 length equals 17 residues. The germline V gene has CDR1 SGHNT and CDR2 YYREEE (reference sequence). V gave up 0 bases and J gave up 5 bases; unmatched junction bases: 8. CDR3 in amino acids: CASSLGASGGAGETQYF. The CDR3 DNA reads as TGTGCCAGCAGCTTGGGGGCTAGCGGGGGGGCCGGGGAGACCCAGTACTTC.

This clone was seen a few times. This sequence joins TRBV27 and TRBJ2-2, with D tentatively TRBD2 (5 bases). The CDR3 covers 15 residues. The germline V and J ends were trimmed by 4 bases and 3 bases, with 12 bases remaining between them. Looked up from germline, CDR1 is MNHEY and CDR2 is SMNVEV (reference sequence). The CDR3 sequence: CASSSSLVDTGELFF. CDR3 nucleotides: TGTGCCAGCAGTTCTAGCCTCGTGGACACCGGGGAGCTGTTTTTT.

The chain links TRBV2 to TRBJ1-5, with 8 bases lining up with TRBD1. Germline V lookup: CDR1 SNHLY, CDR2 FYNNEI. This CDR3 is built from 14 residues. V was pared by 6 bases and J by 3 bases, with 4 bases of the junction left unmatched. The CDR3 is CASRTGEPNQPQHF. For the CDR3, the DNA is TGTGCCAGCAGGACAGGGGAACCCAATCAGCCCCAGCATTTT.

The J gene is TRBJ1-2, the V gene TRBV11-2, with TRBD1 matching over 10 bases. Germline values: CDR1 SGHAT, CDR2 FQNNGV. This CDR3 contains 15 residues. V trimming: 3 bases; J trimming: 4 bases; junction bases outside the gene matches: 5. The CDR3 bases are TGTGCCAGCAGCTTCGGGGGACAGGGGACCTATGGCTACACCTTC. Its protein is CASSFGGQGTYGYTF.

The J gene is TRBJ2-2, the V gene TRBV5-1; D may be TRBD2 (7 bases). This CDR3 has 16 residues. Germline CDR1 is SGHRS and CDR2 is YFSETQ. Trimming pared 2 bases from V and 7 bases from J, leaving 18 bases between. CDR3 loop: CASSLNTRGAYGELFF. The CDR3 DNA follows: TGCGCCAGCAGCTTAAACACCCGGGGGGCCTACGGGGAGCTGTTTTTT. Filled out from reference TRBV5-1 and TRBJ2-2, the complete variable domain reads KAGVTQTPRYLIKTRGQQVTLSCSPISGHRSVSWYQQTPGQGLQFLFEYFSETQRNKGNFPGRFSGRQFSNSRSEMNVSTLELGDSALYLCASSLNTRGAYGELFFGEGSRLTVL.

The J gene is TRBJ1-1, the V gene TRBV18; 9 bases are a match to TRBD1. The CDR3 has 14 amino acids. V trimming: 5 bases; J trimming: 4 bases; junction bases outside the gene matches: 5. Germline values: CDR1 KGHSH, CDR2 LQKENI. The CDR3 bases are TGTGCCAGCTCAACACAGGGGGCGGGCACTGAAGCTTTCTTT. Protein product: CASSTQGAGTEAFF.

The CDR3 DNA reads as TGTGCCAGCAGCTTCCCCCCTGGGGGCGGCTACACCTTC. It encodes CASSFPPGGGYTF. The gene calls are TRBV11-1 and TRBJ1-2; a weak D match, TRBD1 (6 bases). CDR3 length: 13 amino acids. Germline lookup yields CDR1 SGHAT and CDR2 FQDESV (reference sequence). V gave up 3 bases and J gave up 8 bases, with 13 bases separating them.

In this sample, this clone turned up once. This sequence joins TRBV2 and TRBJ2-1; 9 nucleotides line up with TRBD1. The CDR3 has 13 residues. CDR1 is SNHLY, CDR2 FYNNEI, per germline. Trimming took 10 bases from V and 1 from J; bases not matched to a gene: 2. In DNA, the CDR3 is TGTGCCAACAGGGGGCTTTCCTACAATGAGCAGTTCTTC. Translation: CANRGLSYNEQFF. The full variable domain, with the rest looked up from reference TRBV2 and TRBJ2-1, is EPEVTQTPSHQVTQMGQEVILRCVPISNHLYFYWYRQILGQKVEFLVSFYNNEISEKSEIFDDQFSVERPDGSNFTLKIRSTKLEDSAMYFCANRGLSYNEQFFGPGTRLTVL.

Only a few counts were recorded for this clone. The chain has TRBV14 and TRBJ1-6; unclear D gene. V was cut by 8 bases and J by 10 bases, with 12 bases left in between. CDR1 SGHDN and CDR2 FVKESK come from the germline V gene. The CDR3 is made up of 12 amino acids. Here the CDR3 DNA reads TGTGCCAGCCAGACCGGGTACTCACCCCTCCACTTT. Its protein product is CASQTGYSPLHF. The full variable domain, rest sourced from reference TRBV14 and TRBJ1-6, is EAGVTQFPSHSVIEKGQTVTLRCDPISGHDNLYWYRRVMGKEIKFLLHFVKESKQDESGMPNNRFLAERTGGTYSTLKVQPAELEDSGVYFCASQTGYSPLHFGNGTRLTVT.

The rearrangement links TRBV7-9 to TRBJ2-7, with D possibly being TRBD2 (5 bases). The germline CDR1 and CDR2 sequences are SEHNR and FQNEAQ (reference sequence). Trimming removed 3 bases at V and 5 bases at J, with 14 bases between. The CDR3 has 14 residues. This chain's CDR3 is CASSLGTRSHEQYF. As DNA, the CDR3 is TGTGCCAGCAGCTTGGGAACTAGATCCCACGAGCAGTACTTC.

V and J are TRBV4-1 and TRBJ1-1, with TRBD1 identical over 7 bases. The CDR3 length is 15 residues. With 3 bases clipped from V and 1 base from J, the junction kept 5 bases outside the gene matches. The V gene's germline CDR1 is MGHRA and CDR2 YSYEKL. The CDR3 here is CASSHPTGKNTEAFF. DNA for the CDR3: TGCGCCAGCAGCCACCCGACAGGGAAGAACACTGAAGCTTTCTTT.

This sequence joins TRBV11-2 and TRBJ2-3; 7 bases line up with TRBD1. CDR1 and CDR2 from the germline V gene are SGHAT and FQNNGV. V dropped 5 bases and J dropped 3; count of bases not matched to a gene: 2. CDR3 length equals 13 residues. The CDR3 bases are TGTGCCAGCAGCCAACAGGGGACAGATACGCAGTATTTT. Its translation is CASSQQGTDTQYF.

The chain uses TRBV15 and TRBJ2-5; 8 bases are shared with TRBD1. The junction had 5 bases not matched to a gene; V was cut back by 0 bases and J by 5 bases. CDR3 length: 15 amino acids. CDR1 is LNHNV, CDR2 YYDKDF, per germline (reference sequence). CDR3 bases: TGTGCCACCAGCAGAGACGGACAGGGTGGGGAGACCCAGTACTTC. Protein: CATSRDGQGGETQYF.

A single count supports this clone. The rearrangement uses TRBV29-1 and TRBJ2-3; TRBD1 agrees at 7 bases. Unmatched junction bases numbered 7, after V lost 4 bases and J lost 3 bases. The CDR3 spans 14 residues. The germline V gene has CDR1 SQVTM and CDR2 ANQGSEA. The CDR3 nucleotides read TGCAGCGTTGTCGCCCGCAGGGGGACAGATACGCAGTATTTT. Encoded protein: CSVVARRGTDTQYF.